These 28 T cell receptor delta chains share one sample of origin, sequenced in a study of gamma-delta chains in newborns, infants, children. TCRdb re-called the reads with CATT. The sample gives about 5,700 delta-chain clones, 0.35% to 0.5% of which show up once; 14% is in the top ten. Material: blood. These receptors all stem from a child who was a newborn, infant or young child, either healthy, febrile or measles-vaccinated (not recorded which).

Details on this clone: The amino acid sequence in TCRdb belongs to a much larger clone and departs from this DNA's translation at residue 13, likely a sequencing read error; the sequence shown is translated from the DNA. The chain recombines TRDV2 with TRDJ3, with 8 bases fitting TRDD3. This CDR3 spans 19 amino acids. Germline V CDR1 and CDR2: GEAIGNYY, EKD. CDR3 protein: CACDTYWGPSSWGTRQMFF. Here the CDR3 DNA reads TGTGCCTGTGACACGTACTGGGGGCCGAGCTCCTGGGGCACCCGACAGATGTTTTTC.

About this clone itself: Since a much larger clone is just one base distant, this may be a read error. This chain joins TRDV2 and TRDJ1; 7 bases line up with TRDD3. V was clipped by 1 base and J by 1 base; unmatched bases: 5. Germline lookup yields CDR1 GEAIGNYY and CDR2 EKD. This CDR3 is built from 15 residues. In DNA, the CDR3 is TGTGCCTGTGACACTGGGGGACACGCCACCGATAAACTCATCTTT. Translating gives CACDTGGHATDKLIF.

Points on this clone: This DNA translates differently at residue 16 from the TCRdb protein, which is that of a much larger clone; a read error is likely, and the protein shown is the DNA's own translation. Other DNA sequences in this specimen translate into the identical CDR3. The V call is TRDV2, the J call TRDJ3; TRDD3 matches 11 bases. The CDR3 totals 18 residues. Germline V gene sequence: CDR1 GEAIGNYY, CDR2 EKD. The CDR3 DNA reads TGTGCCTGTGACACTGGGGGATACGCCTCCTGGGACACCCGACAGGTGTTTTTC. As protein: CACDTGGYASWDTRQVFF.

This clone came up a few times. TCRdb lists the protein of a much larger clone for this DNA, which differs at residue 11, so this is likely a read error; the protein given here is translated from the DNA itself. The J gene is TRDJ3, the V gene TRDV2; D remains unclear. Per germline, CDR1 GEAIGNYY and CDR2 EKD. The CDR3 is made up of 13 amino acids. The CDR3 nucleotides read TGTGCCTGTGACACCTGGGACACCCGACAGGTGTTTTTC. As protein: CACDTWDTRQVFF.

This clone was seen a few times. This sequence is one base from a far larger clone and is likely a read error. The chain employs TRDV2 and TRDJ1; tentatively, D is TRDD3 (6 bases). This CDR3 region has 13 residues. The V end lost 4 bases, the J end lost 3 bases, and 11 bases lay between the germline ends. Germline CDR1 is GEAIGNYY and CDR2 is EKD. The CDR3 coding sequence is TGTGCCTGTGATAAGATGGGGGCCGATAAACTCATCTTT. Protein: CACDKMGADKLIF.

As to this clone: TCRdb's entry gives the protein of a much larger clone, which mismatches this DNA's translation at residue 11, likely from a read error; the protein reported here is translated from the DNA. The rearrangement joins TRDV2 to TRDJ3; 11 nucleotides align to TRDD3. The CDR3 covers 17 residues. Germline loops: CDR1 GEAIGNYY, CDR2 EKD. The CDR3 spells CACDTWGIRWNTRQMFF. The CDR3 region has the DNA TGTGCCTGTGACACCTGGGGGATACGCTGGAACACCCGACAGATGTTTTTC.

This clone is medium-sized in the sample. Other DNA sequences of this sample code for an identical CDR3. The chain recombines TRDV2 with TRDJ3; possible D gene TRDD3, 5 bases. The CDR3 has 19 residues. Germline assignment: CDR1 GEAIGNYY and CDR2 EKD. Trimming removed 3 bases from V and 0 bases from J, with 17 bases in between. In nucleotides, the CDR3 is TGTGCCTGTGACGCCGCTGGGCCCCGGAGCTCCTGGGACACCCGACAGATGTTTTTC. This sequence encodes CACDAAGPRSSWDTRQMFF.

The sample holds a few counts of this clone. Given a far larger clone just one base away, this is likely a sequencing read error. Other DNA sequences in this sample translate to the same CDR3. Here the CDR3 DNA reads TGTGCCTGTGACTCCTGGGACACCCGGCAGATGTTTTTC. Encoded protein: CACDSWDTRQMFF. V gene TRDV2 combines with J gene TRDJ3; D is possibly TRDD3 (5 bases). This CDR3 comprises 13 residues. Germline CDR1 reads GEAIGNYY; CDR2 reads EKD.

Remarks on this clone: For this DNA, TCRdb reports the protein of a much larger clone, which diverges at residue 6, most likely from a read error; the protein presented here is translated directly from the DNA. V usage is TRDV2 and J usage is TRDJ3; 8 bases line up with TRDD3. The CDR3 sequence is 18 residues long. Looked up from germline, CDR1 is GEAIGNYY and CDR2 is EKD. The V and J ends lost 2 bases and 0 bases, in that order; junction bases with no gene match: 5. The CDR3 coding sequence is TGTGCCTGTGACATACCGGGGGATAGCTCCTGGGACACCCGACAGATGTTTTTC. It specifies CACDIPGDSSWDTRQMFF.

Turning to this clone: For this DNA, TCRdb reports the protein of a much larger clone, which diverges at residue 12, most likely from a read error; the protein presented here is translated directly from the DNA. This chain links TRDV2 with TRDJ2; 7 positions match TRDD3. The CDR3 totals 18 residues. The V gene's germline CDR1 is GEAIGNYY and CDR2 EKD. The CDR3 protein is CACDVLLGGPTFTAQLFF. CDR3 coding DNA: TGTGCCTGTGACGTTCTCCTTGGGGGACCCACTTTTACAGCACAACTCTTCTTT.

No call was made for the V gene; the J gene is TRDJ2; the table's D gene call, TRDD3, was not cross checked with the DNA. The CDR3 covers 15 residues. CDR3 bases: TGTGCCTGCCCGCCTACTGGGGGACACACGGCACAACTCTTCTTT. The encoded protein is CACPPTGGHTAQLFF.

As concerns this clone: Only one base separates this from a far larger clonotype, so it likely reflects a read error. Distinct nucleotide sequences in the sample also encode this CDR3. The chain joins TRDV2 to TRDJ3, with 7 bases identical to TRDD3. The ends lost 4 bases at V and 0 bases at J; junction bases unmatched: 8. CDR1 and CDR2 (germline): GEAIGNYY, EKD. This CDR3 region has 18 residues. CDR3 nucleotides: TGTGCCTGTGATACCTGGGGGCCTAGCTCCTGGGACACCCGACAGATGTTTTTC. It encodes CACDTWGPSSWDTRQMFF.

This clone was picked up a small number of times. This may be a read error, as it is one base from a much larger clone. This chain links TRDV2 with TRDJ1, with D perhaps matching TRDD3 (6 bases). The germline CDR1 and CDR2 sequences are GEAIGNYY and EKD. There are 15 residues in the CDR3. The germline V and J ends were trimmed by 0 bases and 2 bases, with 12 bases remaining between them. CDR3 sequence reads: CACDTGLGGTDKLIF. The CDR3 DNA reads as TGTGCCTGTGACACCGGTTTGGGGGGTACCGATAAACTCATCTTT.

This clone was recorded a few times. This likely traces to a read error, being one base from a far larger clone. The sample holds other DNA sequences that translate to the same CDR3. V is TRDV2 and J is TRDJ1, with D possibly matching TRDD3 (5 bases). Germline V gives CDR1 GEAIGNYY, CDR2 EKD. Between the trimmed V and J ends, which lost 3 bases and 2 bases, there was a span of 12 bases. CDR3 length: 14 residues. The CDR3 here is CACDARGGTDKLIF. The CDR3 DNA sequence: TGTGCCTGTGACGCCAGGGGGGGTACCGATAAACTCATCTTT.

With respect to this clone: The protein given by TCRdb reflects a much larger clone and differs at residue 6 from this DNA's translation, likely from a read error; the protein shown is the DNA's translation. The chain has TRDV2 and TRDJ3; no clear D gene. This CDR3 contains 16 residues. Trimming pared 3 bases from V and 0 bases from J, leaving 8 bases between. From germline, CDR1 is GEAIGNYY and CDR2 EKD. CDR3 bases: TGTGCCTGTGACTATTGGATCTCCTGGGACACCCGACAGATGTTTTTC. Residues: CACDYWISWDTRQMFF.

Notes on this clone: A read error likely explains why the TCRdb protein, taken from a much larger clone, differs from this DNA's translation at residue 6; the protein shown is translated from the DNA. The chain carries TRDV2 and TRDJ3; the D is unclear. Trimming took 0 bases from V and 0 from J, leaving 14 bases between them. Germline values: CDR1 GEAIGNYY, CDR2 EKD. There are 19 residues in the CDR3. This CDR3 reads CACDTTDVQSSWDTRQMFF. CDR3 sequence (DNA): TGTGCCTGTGACACCACGGATGTTCAGAGCTCCTGGGACACCCGACAGATGTTTTTC.

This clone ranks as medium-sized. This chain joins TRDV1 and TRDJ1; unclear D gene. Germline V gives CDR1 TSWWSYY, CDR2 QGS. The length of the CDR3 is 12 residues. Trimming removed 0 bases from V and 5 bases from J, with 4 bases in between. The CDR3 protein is CALGELGDKLIF. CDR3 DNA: TGTGCTCTTGGGGAACTGGGGGATAAACTCATCTTT.

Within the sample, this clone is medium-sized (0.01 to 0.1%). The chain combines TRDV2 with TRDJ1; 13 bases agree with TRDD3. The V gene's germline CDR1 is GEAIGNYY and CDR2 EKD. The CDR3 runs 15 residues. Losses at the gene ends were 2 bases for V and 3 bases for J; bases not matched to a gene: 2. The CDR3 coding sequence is TGTGCCTGTGACATACTGGGGGATACGGCCGATAAACTCATCTTT. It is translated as CACDILGDTADKLIF.

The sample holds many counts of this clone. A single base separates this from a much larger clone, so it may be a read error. The CDR3 loop is CACDNTGGYSWDTQQMFF. The DNA for the CDR3 is TGTGCCTGTGACAATACTGGGGGATACTCCTGGGACACCCAACAGATGTTTTTC. The J gene is TRDJ3, the V gene TRDV2; 12 nucleotides align to TRDD3. The germline CDR1 and CDR2 sequences are GEAIGNYY and EKD. This CDR3 contains 18 residues.

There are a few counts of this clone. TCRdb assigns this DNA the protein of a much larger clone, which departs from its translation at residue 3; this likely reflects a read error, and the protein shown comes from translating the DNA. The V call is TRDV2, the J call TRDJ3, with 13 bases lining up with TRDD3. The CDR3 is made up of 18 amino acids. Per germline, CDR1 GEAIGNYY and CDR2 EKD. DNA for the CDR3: TGTGCCCGTGACACTGGGGGATACGGCTCCTGGGACACCCGACAGATGTTTTTC. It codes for CARDTGGYGSWDTRQMFF.

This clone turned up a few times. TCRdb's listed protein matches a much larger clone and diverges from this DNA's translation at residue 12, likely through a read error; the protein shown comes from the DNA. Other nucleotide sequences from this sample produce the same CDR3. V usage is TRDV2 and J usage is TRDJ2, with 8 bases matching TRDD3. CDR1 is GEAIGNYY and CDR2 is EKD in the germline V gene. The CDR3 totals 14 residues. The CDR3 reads CACDTWGMTAQPFF. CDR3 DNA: TGTGCCTGTGACACCTGGGGGATGACAGCACAACCCTTCTTT.

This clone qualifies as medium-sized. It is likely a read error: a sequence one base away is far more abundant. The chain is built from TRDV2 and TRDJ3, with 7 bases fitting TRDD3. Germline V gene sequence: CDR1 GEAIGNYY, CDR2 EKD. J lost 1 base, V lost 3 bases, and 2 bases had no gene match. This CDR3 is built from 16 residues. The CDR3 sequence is CACDWGRSWDTRQMFF. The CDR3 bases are TGTGCCTGTGACTGGGGGAGGTCCTGGGACACCCGACAGATGTTTTTC.

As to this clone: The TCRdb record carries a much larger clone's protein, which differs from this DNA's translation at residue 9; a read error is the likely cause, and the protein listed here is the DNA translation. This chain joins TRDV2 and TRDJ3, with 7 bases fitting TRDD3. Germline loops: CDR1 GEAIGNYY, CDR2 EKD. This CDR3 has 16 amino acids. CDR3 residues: CACDGIPSGDTRQMFF. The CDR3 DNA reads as TGTGCCTGTGACGGGATACCCTCCGGGGACACCCGACAGATGTTTTTC.

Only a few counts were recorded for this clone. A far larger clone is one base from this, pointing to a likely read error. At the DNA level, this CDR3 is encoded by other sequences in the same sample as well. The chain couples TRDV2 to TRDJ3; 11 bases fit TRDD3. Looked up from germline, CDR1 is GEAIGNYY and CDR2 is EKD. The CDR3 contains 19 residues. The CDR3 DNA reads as TGTGCCTGTGACAAAGTACTGGGGGATAGCTCCTGGGACACTCGACAGATGTTTTTC. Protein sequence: CACDKVLGDSSWDTRQMFF.

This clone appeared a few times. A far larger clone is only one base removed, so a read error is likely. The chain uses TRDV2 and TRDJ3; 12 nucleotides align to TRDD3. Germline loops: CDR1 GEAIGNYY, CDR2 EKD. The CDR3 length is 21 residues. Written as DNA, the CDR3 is TGTGCCTGTGACACCGTTGCTGGGGGATACGCAAGCTCCCGGGACACCCGACAGATGTTTTTC. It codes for CACDTVAGGYASSRDTRQMFF.

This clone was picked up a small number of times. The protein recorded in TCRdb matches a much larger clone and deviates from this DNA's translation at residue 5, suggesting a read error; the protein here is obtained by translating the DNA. The DNA of the CDR3 is TGTGCCTGTGACGCCGGGGGATGGGCACAACTCTTCTTT. It is translated as CACDAGGWAQLFF. The chain employs TRDV2 and TRDJ2; 7 nucleotides align to TRDD3. This CDR3 has 13 amino acids. Germline CDR1 reads GEAIGNYY; CDR2 reads EKD. V lost 3 bases, J lost 8 bases, and 5 bases stayed unmatched.

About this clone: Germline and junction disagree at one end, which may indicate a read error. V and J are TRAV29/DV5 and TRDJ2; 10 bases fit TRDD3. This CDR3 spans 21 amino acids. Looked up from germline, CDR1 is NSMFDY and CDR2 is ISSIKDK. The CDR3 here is CAASRSPYWGIALLLTARLFF. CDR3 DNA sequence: TGTGCAGCAAGCCGATCCCCGTACTGGGGGATCGCTTTGCTTTTGACAGCACGACTCTTCTTC.

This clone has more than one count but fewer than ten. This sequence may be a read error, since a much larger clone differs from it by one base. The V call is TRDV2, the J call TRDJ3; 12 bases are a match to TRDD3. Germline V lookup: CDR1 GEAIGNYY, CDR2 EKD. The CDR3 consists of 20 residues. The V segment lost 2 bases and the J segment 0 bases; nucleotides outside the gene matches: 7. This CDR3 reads CACDILGDTPHSWDTRQMFF. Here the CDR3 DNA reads TGTGCCTGTGACATACTGGGGGATACCCCTCACTCCTGGGACACCCGACAGATGTTTTTC.